This T cell receptor (beta chain) originates from a study of CD8+CD57+ T cells in acquired aplastic anemia. Genomic DNA, serving as template, underwent TCR beta VDJ and CDR3 profiling. TCRdb processed the reads anew with MiXCR; each CDR3 protein has one entry. The sample shows about 220,000 distinct CDR3 sequences, around half of them seen only once. Patients chosen for sequencing had shown CD8+CD57+ cell expansion by flow cytometry. Blood was sampled before the patients had received any therapy. Many counts were recorded for this clonotype. The CDR3 length is 16 residues. In germline, CDR1 is SGHTA, CDR2 FQGNSA. Trimming removed 5 bases from V and 2 bases from J, with 17 bases in between.

The TCR sequence derives from a human donor with aplastic anemia. The sequencing sample was made of sorted CD4+, CD8+, or CD8+CD57+ T cells (not recorded which) from PBMCs. The chain uses TRBV7-2 and TRBJ2-3, with a weak D call TRBD1 (6 bases). The CDR3 spells CASSELRDKDTDTQYF. The CDR3 DNA reads as TGTGCCAGCAGCGAGCTCCGGGACAAGGACACAGATACGCAGTATTTT.